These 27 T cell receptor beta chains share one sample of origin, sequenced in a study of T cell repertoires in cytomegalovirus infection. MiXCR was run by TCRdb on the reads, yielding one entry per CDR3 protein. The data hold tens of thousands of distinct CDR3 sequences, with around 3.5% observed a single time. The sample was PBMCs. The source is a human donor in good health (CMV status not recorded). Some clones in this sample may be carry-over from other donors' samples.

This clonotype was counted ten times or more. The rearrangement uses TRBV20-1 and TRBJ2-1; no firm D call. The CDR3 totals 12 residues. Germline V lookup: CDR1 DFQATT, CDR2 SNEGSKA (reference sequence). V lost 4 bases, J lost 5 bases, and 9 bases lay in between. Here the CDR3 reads CSANTINNEQFF. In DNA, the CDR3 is TGCAGTGCTAATACTATAAACAATGAGCAGTTCTTC.

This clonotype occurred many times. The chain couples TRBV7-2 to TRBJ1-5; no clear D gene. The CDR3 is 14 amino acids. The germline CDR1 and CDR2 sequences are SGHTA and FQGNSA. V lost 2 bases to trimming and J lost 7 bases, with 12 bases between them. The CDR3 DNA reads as TGTGCCAGCAGCTTACCCCAATCGAGGCAGCCCCAGCATTTT. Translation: CASSLPQSRQPQHF.

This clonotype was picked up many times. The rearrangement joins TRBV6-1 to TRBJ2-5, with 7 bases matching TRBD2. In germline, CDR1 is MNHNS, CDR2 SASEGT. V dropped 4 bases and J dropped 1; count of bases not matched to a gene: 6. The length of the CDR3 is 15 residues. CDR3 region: CASSVTLAVQETQYF. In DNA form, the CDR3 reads TGTGCCAGCAGTGTAACCCTAGCGGTCCAAGAGACCCAGTACTTC.

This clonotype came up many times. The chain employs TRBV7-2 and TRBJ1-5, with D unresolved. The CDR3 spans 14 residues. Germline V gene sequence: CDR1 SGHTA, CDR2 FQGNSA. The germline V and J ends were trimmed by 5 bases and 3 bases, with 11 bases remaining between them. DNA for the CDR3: TGTGCCAGCAGCCGAGGCGGGTCCAATCAGCCCCAGCATTTT. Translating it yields CASSRGGSNQPQHF.

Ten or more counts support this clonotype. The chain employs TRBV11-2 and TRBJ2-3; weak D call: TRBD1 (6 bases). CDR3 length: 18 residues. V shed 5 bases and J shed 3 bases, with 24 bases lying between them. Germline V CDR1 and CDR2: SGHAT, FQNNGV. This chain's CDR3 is CASSPIRRTVSRTDTQYF. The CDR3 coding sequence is TGTGCCAGCAGCCCGATACGACGGACAGTTAGTAGGACAGATACGCAGTATTTT.

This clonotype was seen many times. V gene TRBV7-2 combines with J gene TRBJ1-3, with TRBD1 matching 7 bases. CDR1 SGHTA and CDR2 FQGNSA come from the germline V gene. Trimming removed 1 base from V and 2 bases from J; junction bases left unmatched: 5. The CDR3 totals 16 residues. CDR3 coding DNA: TGTGCCAGCAGCTTAGGACAGGGAGAAACTGGAAACACCATATATTTT. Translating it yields CASSLGQGETGNTIYF.

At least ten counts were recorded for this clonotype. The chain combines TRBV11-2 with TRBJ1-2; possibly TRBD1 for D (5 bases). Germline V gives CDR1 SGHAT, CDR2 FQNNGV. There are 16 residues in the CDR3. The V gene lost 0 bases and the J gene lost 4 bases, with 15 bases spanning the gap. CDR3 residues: CASSLDSGTGSYGYTF. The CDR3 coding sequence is TGTGCCAGCAGCTTAGATTCGGGGACGGGCTCCTATGGCTACACCTTC.

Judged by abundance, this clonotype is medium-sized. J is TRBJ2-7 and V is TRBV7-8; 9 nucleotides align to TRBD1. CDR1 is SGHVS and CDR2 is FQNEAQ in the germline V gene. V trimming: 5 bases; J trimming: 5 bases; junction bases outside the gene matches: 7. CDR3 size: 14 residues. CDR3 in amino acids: CASSRTGDRNEQYF. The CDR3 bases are TGTGCCAGCAGCCGGACAGGGGATCGAAACGAGCAGTACTTC.

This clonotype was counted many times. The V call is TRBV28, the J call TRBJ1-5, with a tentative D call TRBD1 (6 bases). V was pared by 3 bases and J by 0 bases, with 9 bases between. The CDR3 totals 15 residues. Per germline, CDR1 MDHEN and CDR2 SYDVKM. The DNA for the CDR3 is TGTGCCAGCAGTTTTTTACAGGGTAGCAATCAGCCCCAGCATTTT. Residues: CASSFLQGSNQPQHF.

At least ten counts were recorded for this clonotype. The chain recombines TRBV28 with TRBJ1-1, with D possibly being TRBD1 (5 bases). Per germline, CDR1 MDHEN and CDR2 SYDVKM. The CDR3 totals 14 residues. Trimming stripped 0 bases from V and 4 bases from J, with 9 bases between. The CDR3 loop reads CASSLWGGGTEAFF. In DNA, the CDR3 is TGTGCCAGCAGTTTATGGGGGGGGGGCACTGAAGCTTTCTTT. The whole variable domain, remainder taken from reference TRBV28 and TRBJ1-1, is DVKVTQSSRYLVKRTGEKVFLECVQDMDHENMFWYRQDPGLGLRLIYFSYDVKMKEKGDIPEGYSVSREKKERFSLILESASTNQTSMYLCASSLWGGGTEAFFGQGTRLTVV.

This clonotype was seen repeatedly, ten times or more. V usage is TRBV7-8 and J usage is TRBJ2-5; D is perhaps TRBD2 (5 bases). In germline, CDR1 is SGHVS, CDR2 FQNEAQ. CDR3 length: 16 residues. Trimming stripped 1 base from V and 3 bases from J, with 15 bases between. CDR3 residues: CASSLELGKREETQYF. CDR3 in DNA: TGTGCCAGCAGCTTAGAATTGGGGAAGAGGGAAGAGACCCAGTACTTC.

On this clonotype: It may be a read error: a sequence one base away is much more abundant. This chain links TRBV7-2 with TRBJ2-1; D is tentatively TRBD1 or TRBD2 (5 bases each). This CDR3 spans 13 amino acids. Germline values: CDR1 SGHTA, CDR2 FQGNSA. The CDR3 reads CASSLGPSNERFF. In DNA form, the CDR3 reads TGTGCCAGCAGCCTGGGACCAAGCAATGAGCGGTTCTTC.

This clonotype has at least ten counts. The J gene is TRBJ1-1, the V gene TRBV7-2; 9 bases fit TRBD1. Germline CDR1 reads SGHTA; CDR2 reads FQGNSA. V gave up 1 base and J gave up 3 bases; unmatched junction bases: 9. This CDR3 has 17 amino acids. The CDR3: CASSLDGQGIRYTEAFF. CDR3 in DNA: TGTGCCAGCAGCTTAGACGGACAGGGGATTAGGTACACTGAAGCTTTCTTT. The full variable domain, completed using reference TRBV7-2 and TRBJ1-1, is GAGVSQSPSNKVTEKGKDVELRCDPISGHTALYWYRQSLGQGLEFLIYFQGNSAPDKSGLPSDRFSAERTGGSVSTLTIQRTQQEDSAVYLCASSLDGQGIRYTEAFFGQGTRLTVV.

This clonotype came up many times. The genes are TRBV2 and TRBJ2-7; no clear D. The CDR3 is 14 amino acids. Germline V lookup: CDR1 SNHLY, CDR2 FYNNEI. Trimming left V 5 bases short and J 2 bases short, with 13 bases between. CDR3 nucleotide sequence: TGTGCCAGCAGTACCGGACCCCCAGCCTACGAGCAGTACTTC. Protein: CASSTGPPAYEQYF. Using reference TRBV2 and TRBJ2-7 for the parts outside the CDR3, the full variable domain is EPEVTQTPSHQVTQMGQEVILRCVPISNHLYFYWYRQILGQKVEFLVSFYNNEISEKSEIFDDQFSVERPDGSNFTLKIRSTKLEDSAMYFCASSTGPPAYEQYFGPGTRLTVT.

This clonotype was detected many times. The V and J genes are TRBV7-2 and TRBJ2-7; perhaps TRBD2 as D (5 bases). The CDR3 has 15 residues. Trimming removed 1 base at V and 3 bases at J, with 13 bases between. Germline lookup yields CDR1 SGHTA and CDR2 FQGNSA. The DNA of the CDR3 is TGTGCCAGCAGCTTAGGGGCCGGGGTACTCTACGAGCAGTACTTC. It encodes CASSLGAGVLYEQYF.

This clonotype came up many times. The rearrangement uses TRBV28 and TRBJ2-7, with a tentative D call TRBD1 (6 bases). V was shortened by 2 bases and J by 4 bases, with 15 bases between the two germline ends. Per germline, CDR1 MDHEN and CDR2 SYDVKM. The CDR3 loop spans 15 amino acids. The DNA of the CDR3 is TGTGCCAGCAGTTTACCCTACAACAGGGCTTACGAGCAGTACTTC. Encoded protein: CASSLPYNRAYEQYF.

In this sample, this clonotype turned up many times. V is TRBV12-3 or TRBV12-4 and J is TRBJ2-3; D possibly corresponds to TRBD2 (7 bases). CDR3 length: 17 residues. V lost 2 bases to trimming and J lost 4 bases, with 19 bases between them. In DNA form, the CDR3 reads TGTGCCAGCAGTTTATTAGTGGGGGGGGCTGTGGCAGATACGCAGTATTTT. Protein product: CASSLLVGGAVADTQYF.

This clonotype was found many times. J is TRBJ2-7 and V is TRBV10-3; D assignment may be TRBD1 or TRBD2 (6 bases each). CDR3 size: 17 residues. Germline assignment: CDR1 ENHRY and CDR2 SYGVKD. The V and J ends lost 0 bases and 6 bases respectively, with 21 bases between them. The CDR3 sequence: CAISESSGWGAGAEQYF. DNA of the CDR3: TGTGCCATCAGTGAGTCGAGCGGTTGGGGGGCCGGGGCCGAGCAGTACTTC.

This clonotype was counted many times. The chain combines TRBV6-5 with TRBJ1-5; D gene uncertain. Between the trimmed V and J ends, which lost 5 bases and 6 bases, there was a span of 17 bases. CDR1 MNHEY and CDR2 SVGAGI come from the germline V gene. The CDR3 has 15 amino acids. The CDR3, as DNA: TGTGCCAGCAGTAAATTCCGCACGGAGGGTCAGCCCCAGCATTTT. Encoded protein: CASSKFRTEGQPQHF.

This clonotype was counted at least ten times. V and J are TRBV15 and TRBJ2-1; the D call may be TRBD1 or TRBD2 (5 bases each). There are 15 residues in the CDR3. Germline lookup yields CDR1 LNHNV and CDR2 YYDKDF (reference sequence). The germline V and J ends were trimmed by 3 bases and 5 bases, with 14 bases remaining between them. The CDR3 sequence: CATSSGVTDNNEQFF. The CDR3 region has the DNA TGTGCCACCAGCAGCGGGGTGACAGATAACAATGAGCAGTTCTTC. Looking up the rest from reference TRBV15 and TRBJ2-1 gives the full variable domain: DAMVIQNPRYQVTQFGKPVTLSCSQTLNHNVMYWYQQKSSQAPKLLFHYYDKDFNNEADTPDNFQSRRPNTSFCFLDIRSPGLGDTAMYLCATSSGVTDNNEQFFGPGTRLTVL.

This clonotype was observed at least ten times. The CDR3 coding sequence is TGTGCCAGCAGTCCTTCGGGACAGGGTTCCTCCTACGAGCAGTACTTC. Translating it yields CASSPSGQGSSYEQYF. The rearrangement uses TRBV28 and TRBJ2-7; the match to TRBD1 covers 9 bases. In germline, CDR1 is MDHEN, CDR2 SYDVKM. Trimming at V came to 5 bases and at J to 0 bases, leaving 8 bases not matched to a gene. The CDR3 sequence is 16 residues long. Variable domain in full (rest from reference TRBV28 and TRBJ2-7): DVKVTQSSRYLVKRTGEKVFLECVQDMDHENMFWYRQDPGLGLRLIYFSYDVKMKEKGDIPEGYSVSREKKERFSLILESASTNQTSMYLCASSPSGQGSSYEQYFGPGTRLTVT.

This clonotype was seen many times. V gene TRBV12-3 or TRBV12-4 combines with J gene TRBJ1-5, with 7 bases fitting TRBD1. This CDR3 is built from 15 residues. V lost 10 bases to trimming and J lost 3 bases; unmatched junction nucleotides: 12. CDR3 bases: TGTGCCAATACGTCACAGGGGCCTTACAATCAGCCCCAGCATTTT. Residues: CANTSQGPYNQPQHF.

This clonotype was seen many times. The CDR3 loop is CASSEDRFNTEAFF. Written as DNA, the CDR3 is TGTGCCAGCAGTGAGGACAGGTTTAACACTGAAGCTTTCTTT. V usage is TRBV2 and J usage is TRBJ1-1; 7 nucleotides align to TRBD1. V trimming: 3 bases; J trimming: 2 bases; junction bases outside the gene matches: 3. CDR1 SNHLY and CDR2 FYNNEI come from the germline V gene. The CDR3 sequence is 14 residues long.

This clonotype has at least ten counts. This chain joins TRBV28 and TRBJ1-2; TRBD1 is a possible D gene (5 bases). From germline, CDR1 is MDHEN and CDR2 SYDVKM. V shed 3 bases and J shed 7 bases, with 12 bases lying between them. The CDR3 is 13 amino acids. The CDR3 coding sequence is TGTGCCAGCAGTTTTCGAGGGGTTGGTGGCTACACCTTC. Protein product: CASSFRGVGGYTF.

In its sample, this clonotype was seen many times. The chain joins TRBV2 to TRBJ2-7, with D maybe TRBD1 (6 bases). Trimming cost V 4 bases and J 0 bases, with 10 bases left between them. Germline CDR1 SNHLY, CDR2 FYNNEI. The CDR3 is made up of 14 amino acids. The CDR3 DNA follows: TGTGCCAGCAGTGTCGGACAGAGCTCCTACGAGCAGTACTTC. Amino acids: CASSVGQSSYEQYF.

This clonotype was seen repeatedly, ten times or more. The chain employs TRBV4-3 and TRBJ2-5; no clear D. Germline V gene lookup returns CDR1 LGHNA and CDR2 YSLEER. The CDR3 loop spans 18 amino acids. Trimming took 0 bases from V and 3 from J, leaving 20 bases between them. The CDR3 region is CASSQELSGGRIEETQYF. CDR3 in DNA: TGCGCCAGCAGCCAAGAGCTTTCGGGTGGGCGGATCGAAGAGACCCAGTACTTC.

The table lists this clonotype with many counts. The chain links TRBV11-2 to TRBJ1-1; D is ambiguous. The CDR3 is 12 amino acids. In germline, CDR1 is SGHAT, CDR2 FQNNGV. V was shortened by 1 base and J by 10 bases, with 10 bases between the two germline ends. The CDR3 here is CASSLGGIRAFF. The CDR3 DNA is TGTGCCAGCAGCTTAGGAGGTATTCGAGCTTTCTTT. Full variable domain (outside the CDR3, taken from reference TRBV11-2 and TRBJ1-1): EAGVAQSPRYKIIEKRQSVAFWCNPISGHATLYWYQQILGQGPKLLIQFQNNGVVDDSQLPKDRFSAERLKGVDSTLKIQPAKLEDSAVYLCASSLGGIRAFFGQGTRLTVV.